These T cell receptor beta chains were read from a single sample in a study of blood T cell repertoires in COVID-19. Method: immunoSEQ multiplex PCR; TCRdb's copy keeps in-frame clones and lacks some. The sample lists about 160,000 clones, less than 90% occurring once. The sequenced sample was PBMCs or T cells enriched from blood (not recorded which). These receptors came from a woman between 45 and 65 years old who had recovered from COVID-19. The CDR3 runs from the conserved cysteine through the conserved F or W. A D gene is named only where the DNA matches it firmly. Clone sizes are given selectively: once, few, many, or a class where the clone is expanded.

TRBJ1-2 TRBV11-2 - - CASSLDPWAFDYGYTF TGTGCCAGCAGCTTAGATCCATGGGCATTTGACTATGGCTACACCTTC
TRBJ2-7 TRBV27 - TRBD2 CASFQGLAGVYEQYF TGTGCCAGCTTTCAGGGACTAGCGGGAGTGTACGAGCAGTACTTC
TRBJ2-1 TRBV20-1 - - CSASLNEQFF TGCAGTGCTAGCTTGAATGAGCAGTTCTTC
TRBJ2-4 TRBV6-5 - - CASSPSAGARDIQYF TGTGCCAGCAGTCCCTCGGCGGGGGCGCGGGACATTCAGTACTTC
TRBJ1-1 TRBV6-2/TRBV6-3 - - CASSFSGFPEAFF TGTGCCAGCAGTTTTAGCGGTTTTCCTGAAGCTTTCTTT
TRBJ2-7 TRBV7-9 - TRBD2 CASSLMLGLAGGREQYF TGTGCCAGCAGCTTAATGTTGGGACTAGCGGGAGGTCGCGAGCAGTACTTC
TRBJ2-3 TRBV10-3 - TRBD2 CAISEPGLAEGGTQYF TGTGCCATCAGTGAGCCGGGACTAGCGGAGGGGGGTACGCAGTATTTT
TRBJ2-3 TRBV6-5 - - CASNTLGGRTDTQYF TGTGCCAGCAACACACTAGGCGGGCGCACAGATACGCAGTATTTT
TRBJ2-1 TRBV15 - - CATSRVGVKEQFF TGTGCCACCAGCAGAGTAGGGGTTAAAGAGCAGTTCTTC
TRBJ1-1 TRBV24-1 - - CATSDASNTEAFF TGTGCCACCAGTGATGCGTCGAACACTGAAGCTTTCTTT
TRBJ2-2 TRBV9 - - CASSGGGTGELFF TGTGCCAGCAGCGGGGGCGGCACCGGGGAGCTGTTTTTT
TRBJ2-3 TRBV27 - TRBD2 CASSPGGGRGADTQYF TGTGCCAGCAGTCCCGGGGGGGGGCGTGGGGCAGATACGCAGTATTTT
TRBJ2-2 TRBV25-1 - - CASRGRNTGELFF TGTGCCAGCAGGGGCAGGAACACCGGGGAGCTGTTTTTT
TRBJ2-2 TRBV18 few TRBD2 CASSRLAPQRNTGELFF TGTGCCAGCTCACGACTAGCGCCCCAAAGAAACACCGGGGAGCTGTTTTTT
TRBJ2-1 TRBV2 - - CASRGSGWNEQFF TGTGCCAGCAGGGGGAGCGGCTGGAATGAGCAGTTCTTC
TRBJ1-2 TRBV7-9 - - CASSFGAGGYTF TGTGCCAGCAGCTTTGGGGCTGGCGGCTACACCTTC
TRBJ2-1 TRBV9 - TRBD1 CASSEQGAEQFF TGTGCCAGCAGTGAACAGGGGGCTGAGCAGTTCTTC
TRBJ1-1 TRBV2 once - CASSGEGVWAFF TGTGCCAGCAGTGGGGAGGGAGTGTGGGCTTTCTTT
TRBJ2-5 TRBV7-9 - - CASSSDKQRETQYF TGTGCCAGCAGCTCCGATAAGCAGCGAGAGACCCAGTACTTC
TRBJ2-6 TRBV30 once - CAWSVARLSGANVLTF TGTGCCTGGAGTGTTGCCAGGCTCTCTGGGGCCAACGTCCTGACTTTC
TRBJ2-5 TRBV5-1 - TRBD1 CASSTDRGQETQYF TGCGCCAGCAGCACCGACAGGGGCCAAGAGACCCAGTACTTC
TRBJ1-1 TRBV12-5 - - CASGSGQITYTEAFF TGTGCTAGTGGTTCCGGACAGATTACCTACACTGAAGCTTTCTTT
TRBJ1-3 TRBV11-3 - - CASSLRGNTIYF TGTGCCAGCAGCTTACGTGGAAACACCATATATTTT
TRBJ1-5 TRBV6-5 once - CASGQSNQPQHF TGTGCCAGCGGACAGTCCAATCAGCCCCAGCATTTT
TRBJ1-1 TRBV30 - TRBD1 CAWSIDRVNTEAFF TGTGCCTGGAGTATTGACAGGGTGAACACTGAAGCTTTCTTT
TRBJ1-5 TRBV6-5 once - CASNPGFSNQPQHF TGTGCCAGCAACCCAGGATTTAGCAATCAGCCCCAGCATTTT
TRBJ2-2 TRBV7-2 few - CASSLRGFNTGELFF TGTGCCAGCAGCTTAAGGGGGTTTAACACCGGGGAGCTGTTTTTT
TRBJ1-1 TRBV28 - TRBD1 CATHRGGRNTEAFF TGTGCCACCCACAGGGGGGGGAGGAACACTGAAGCTTTCTTT
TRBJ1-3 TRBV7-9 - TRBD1 CASSLVQGVSGNTIYF TGTGCCAGCAGCTTAGTTCAGGGGGTCTCTGGAAACACCATATATTTT
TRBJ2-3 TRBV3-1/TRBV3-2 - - CASSQDRGTATDTQYF TGTGCCAGCAGCCAAGATCGGGGGACCGCCACAGATACGCAGTATTTT
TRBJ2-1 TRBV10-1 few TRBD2 CASREAGGADEQFF TGCGCCAGCAGAGAGGCGGGAGGTGCGGATGAGCAGTTCTTC
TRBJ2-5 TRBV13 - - CASSLGQQQETQYF TGTGCCAGCAGCTTAGGACAGCAACAAGAGACCCAGTACTTC
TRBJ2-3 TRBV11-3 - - CASSLTSADTQYF TGTGCCAGCAGCTTAACGTCGGCAGATACGCAGTATTTT
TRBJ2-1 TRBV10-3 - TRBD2 CAISESSWEGDNEQFF TGTGCCATCAGTGAGTCTTCATGGGAGGGAGACAATGAGCAGTTCTTC
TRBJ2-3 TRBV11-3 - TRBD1 CASSPRDRSPTDTQYF TGTGCCAGCAGCCCTCGGGACAGGAGCCCCACAGATACGCAGTATTTT
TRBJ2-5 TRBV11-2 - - CASSPGRVRETQYF TGTGCCAGCAGCCCCGGCCGGGTACGTGAGACCCAGTACTTC
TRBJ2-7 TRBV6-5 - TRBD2 CASRQASGASYEQYF TGTGCCAGCAGACAAGCTAGCGGGGCCTCCTACGAGCAGTACTTC
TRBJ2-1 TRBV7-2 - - CASSSPVASVNEQFF TGTGCCAGCAGCTCCCCCGTGGCTAGCGTAAATGAGCAGTTCTTC
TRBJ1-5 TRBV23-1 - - CASSQYNPQQWGHSNQPQHF TGCGCCAGCAGTCAATATAATCCCCAACAGTGGGGGCATAGCAATCAGCCCCAGCATTTT
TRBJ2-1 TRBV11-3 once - CASSLSGRTYNEQFF TGTGCCAGCAGCCTAAGCGGCCGAACCTACAATGAGCAGTTCTTC
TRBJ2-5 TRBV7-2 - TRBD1 CASSRKPGQGARETQYF TGTGCCAGCAGCCGCAAACCGGGACAGGGGGCGCGAGAGACCCAGTACTTC
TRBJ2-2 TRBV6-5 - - CASSYIARGTGELFF TGTGCCAGCAGTTACATCGCTAGGGGCACCGGGGAGCTGTTTTTT
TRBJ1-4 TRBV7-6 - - CASSLEVRYNEKLFF TGTGCCAGCAGCTTAGAGGTCAGGTATAATGAAAAACTGTTTTTT
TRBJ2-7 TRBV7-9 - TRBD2 CASSSRSGAYEQYF TGTGCCAGCAGCTCCAGGAGCGGGGCCTACGAGCAGTACTTC
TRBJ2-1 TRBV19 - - CASSSQFMSYNEQFF TGTGCCAGTAGTTCACAGTTTATGTCCTACAATGAGCAGTTCTTC
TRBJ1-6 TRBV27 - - CASSLFRSLYNSPLHF TGTGCCAGCAGTTTATTCCGCAGTCTGTATAATTCACCCCTCCACTTT